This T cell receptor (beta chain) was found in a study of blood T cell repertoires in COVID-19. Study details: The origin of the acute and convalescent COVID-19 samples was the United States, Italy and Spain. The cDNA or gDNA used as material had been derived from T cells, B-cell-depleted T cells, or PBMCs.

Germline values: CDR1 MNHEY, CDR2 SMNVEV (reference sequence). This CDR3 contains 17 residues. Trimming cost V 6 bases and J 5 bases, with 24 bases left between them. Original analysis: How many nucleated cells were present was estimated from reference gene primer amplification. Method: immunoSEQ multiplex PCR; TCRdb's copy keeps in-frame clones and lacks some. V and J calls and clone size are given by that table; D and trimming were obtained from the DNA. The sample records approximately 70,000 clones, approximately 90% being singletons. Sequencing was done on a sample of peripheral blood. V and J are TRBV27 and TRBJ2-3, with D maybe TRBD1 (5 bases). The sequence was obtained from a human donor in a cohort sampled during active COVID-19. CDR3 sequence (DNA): TGTGCCAGCAGCGATAGACCAGGGATGGGGTGGGGAGATACGCAGTATTTT. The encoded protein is CASSDRPGMGWGDTQYF.